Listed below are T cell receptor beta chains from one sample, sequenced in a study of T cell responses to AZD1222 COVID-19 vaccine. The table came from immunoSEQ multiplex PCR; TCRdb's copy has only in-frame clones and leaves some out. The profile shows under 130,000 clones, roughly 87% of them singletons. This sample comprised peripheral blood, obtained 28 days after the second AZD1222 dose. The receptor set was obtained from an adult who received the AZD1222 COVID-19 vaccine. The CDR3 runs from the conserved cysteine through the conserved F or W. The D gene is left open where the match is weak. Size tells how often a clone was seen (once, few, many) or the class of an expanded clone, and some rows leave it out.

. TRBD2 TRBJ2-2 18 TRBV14 CASSGRLAGPANTGELFF TGTGCCAGCAGCGGTCGACTAGCGGGCCCCGCGAACACCGGGGAGCTGTTTTTT
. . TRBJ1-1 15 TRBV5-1 CASSLEAPWATEAFF TGCGCCAGCAGCTTGGAGGCTCCCTGGGCGACTGAAGCTTTCTTT
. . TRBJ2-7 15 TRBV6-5 CASSYVIGAPYEQYF TGTGCCAGCAGTTACGTAATAGGGGCCCCATACGAGCAGTACTTC
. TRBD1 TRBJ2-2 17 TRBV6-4 CASSDSSTGVDTGELFF TGTGCCAGCAGTGACTCATCCACAGGGGTTGACACCGGGGAGCTGTTTTTT
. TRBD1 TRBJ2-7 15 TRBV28 CASSSGTGSPYEQYF TGTGCCAGCAGTTCCGGGACAGGGTCTCCCTACGAGCAGTACTTC
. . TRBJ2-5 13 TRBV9 CASSQDRQETQYF TGTGCCAGCAGCCAGGACAGACAAGAGACCCAGTACTTC
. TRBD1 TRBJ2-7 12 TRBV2 CASSFTGGEQYF TGTGCCAGCAGTTTTACAGGGGGCGAGCAGTACTTC
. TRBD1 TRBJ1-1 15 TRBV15 CATSWTGAMNTEAFF TGTGCCACCAGCTGGACAGGGGCCATGAACACTGAAGCTTTCTTT
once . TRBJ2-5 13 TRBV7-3 CASSLSVQETQYF TGTGCCAGCAGCTTAAGCGTCCAAGAGACCCAGTACTTC
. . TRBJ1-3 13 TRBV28 CASSLTGRNTIYF TGTGCCAGCAGTTTAACAGGTAGAAACACCATATATTTT
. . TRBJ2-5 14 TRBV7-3 CASSTGPDQETQYF TGTGCCAGCAGCACAGGACCAGACCAAGAGACCCAGTACTTC
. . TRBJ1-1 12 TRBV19 CASREGDTEAFF TGTGCCAGTAGGGAAGGGGACACTGAAGCTTTCTTT
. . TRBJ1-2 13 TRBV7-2 CASSLAGSYGYTF TGTGCCAGCAGCTTAGCAGGTAGCTATGGCTACACCTTC
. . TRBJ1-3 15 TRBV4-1 CASSPTGHSGNTIYF TGCGCCAGCAGCCCTACAGGACACTCTGGAAACACCATATATTTT
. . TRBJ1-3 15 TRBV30 CAWSVLGGSGNTIYF TGTGCCTGGAGTGTACTAGGGGGTTCTGGAAACACCATATATTTT
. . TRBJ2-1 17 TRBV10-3 CAIKGPGGRESYNEQFF TGTGCCATCAAGGGGCCCGGGGGGCGCGAATCCTACAATGAGCAGTTCTTC
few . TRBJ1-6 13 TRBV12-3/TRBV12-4 CASSLTSDSPLHF TGTGCCAGCAGTTTGACGTCGGATTCACCCCTCCACTTT
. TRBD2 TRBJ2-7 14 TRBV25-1 CASSPFGLAGEYHF TGTGCCAGCAGTCCATTCGGACTAGCGGGAGAATATCACTTC
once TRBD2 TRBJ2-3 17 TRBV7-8 CASSRQRTSGSSDTQYF TGTGCCAGCAGCCGTCAGAGGACTAGCGGGAGCTCAGATACGCAGTATTTT
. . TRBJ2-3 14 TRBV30 CAWKSRERTDTQYF TGTGCCTGGAAATCACGGGAAAGGACAGATACGCAGTATTTT
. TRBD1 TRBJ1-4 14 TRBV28 CASSAGGTNEKLFF TGTGCCAGCAGTGCAGGGGGAACTAATGAAAAACTGTTTTTT
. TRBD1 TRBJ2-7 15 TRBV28 CASSIPTGASYEQYF TGTGCCAGCAGTATACCCACAGGGGCCTCCTACGAGCAGTACTTC
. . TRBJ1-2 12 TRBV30 CAWTGSNYGYTF TGTGCCTGGACAGGATCTAACTATGGCTACACCTTC
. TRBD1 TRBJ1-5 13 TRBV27 CASRGTAQGPQHF TGTGCCAGCAGAGGGACAGCCCAAGGGCCCCAGCATTTT
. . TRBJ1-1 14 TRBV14 CASSQDSGDTEAFF TGTGCCAGCAGCCAAGATTCGGGGGACACTGAAGCTTTCTTT
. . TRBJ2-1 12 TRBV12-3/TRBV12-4 CASRGLLYEQFF TGTGCCAGCAGGGGACTTCTCTATGAGCAGTTCTTC
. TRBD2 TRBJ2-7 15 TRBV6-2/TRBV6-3 CASSYSGGRPYEQYF TGTGCCAGCAGTTACTCTGGCGGGAGACCCTACGAGCAGTACTTC
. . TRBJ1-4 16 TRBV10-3 CAISEGVSATNEKLFF TGTGCCATCAGTGAAGGGGTTAGCGCGACTAATGAAAAACTGTTTTTT
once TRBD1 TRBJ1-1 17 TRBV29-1 CSVEGRQGPEIKTEAFF TGCAGCGTTGAAGGGAGACAGGGGCCCGAAATTAAGACTGAAGCTTTCTTT
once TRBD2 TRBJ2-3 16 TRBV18 CASSPLPGLAGDTQYF TGTGCCAGCTCACCATTGCCGGGACTAGCTGGAGATACGCAGTATTTT
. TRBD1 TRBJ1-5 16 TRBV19 CASGTGDHYSNQPQHF TGTGCCAGCGGGACAGGGGATCATTATAGCAATCAGCCCCAGCATTTT
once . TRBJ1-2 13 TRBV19 CASSTLDGIGYTF TGTGCCAGTAGTACGCTCGATGGTATTGGCTACACCTTC
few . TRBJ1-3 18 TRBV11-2 CASSLMRGVAPSGNTIYF TGTGCCAGCAGCTTGATGCGGGGGGTTGCACCCTCTGGAAACACCATATATTTT
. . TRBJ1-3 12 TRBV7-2 CASRFPGNTIYF TGTGCCAGCAGATTCCCGGGAAACACCATATATTTT
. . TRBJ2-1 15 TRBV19 CASSPGGGGYNEQFF TGTGCCAGTAGTCCCGGAGGGGGGGGGTACAATGAGCAGTTCTTC
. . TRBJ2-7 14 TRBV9 CASSVVASPYEQYF TGTGCCAGCAGCGTAGTGGCCAGTCCCTACGAGCAGTACTTC
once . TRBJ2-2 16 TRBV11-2 CASSVLAGRNTGELFF TGTGCCAGCAGCGTATTAGCAGGGAGGAACACCGGGGAGCTGTTTTTT
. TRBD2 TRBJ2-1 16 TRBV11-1 CASSRTSGRADNEQFF TGTGCCAGCAGCCGGACTAGCGGGAGGGCCGACAATGAGCAGTTCTTC
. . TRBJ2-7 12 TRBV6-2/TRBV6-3 CASSWGSYEQYF TGTGCCAGCAGTTGGGGTTCCTACGAGCAGTACTTC
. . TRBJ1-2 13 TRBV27 CASSFRAGYGYTF TGTGCCAGCAGTTTTCGGGCAGGGTATGGCTACACCTTC
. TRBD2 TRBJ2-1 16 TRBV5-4 CASSTEGLAGINEQFF TGTGCCAGCAGCACGGAGGGACTAGCGGGGATCAATGAGCAGTTCTTC
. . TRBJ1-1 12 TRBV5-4 CASSLPNTEAFF TGTGCCAGCAGCTTGCCGAACACTGAAGCTTTCTTT
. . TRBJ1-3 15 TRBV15 CATSMEQGSGNTIYF TGTGCCACCAGCATGGAGCAGGGCTCTGGAAACACCATATATTTT
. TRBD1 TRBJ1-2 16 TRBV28 CASRPLTGEENYGYTF TGTGCCAGCAGACCACTCACAGGGGAGGAGAACTATGGCTACACCTTC
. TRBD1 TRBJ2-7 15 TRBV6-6 CASSYSLGQGYEQYF TGTGCCAGCAGTTACTCTCTTGGACAGGGGTACGAGCAGTACTTC
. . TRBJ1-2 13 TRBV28 CASSPSQGGGYTF TGTGCCAGCAGTCCCTCACAGGGTGGCGGCTACACCTTC
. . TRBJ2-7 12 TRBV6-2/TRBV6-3 CASSSNSYEQYF TGTGCCAGCAGTTCAAACTCCTACGAGCAGTACTTC
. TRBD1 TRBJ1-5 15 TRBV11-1 CASSTRDRRNQPQHF TGTGCCAGCAGCACCCGGGACAGGCGAAATCAGCCCCAGCATTTT
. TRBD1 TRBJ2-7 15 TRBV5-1 CASSSQGASRGEQYF TGCGCCAGCAGCTCCCAGGGGGCATCGCGCGGCGAGCAGTACTTC
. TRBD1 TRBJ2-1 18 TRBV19 CASSIDSRGTGFYNEQFF TGTGCCAGTAGTATAGATAGCCGGGGGACAGGGTTTTACAATGAGCAGTTCTTC
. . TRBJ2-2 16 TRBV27 CASSFIGLMFSGELFF TGTGCCAGCAGTTTTATCGGACTAATGTTCTCCGGGGAGCTGTTTTTT
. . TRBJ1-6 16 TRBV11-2 CASSRAGVEAGSPLHF TGTGCCAGCAGTCGAGCAGGGGTTGAGGCCGGGTCACCCCTCCACTTT
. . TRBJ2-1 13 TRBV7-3 CASSLIGHNEQFF TGTGCCAGCAGCTTAATAGGCCACAATGAGCAGTTCTTC
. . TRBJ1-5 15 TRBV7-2 CASSLDGTGGQPQHF TGTGCCAGCAGCTTAGACGGGACGGGGGGTCAGCCCCAGCATTTT
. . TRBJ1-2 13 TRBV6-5 CASRRGTSDGYTF TGTGCCAGCAGGAGAGGGACGTCGGATGGCTACACCTTC
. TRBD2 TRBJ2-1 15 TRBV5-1 CASSLSVAGDGEQFF TGCGCCAGCAGCTTGTCGGTAGCGGGAGATGGTGAGCAGTTCTTC
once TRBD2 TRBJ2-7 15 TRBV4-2 CASSLGTSGTYEQYF TGTGCCAGCAGCCTCGGGACTAGCGGAACCTACGAGCAGTACTTC
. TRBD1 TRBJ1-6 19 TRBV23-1 CASSHPPTGGPPYNSPLHF TGCGCCAGCAGTCACCCGCCTACAGGGGGCCCTCCTTATAATTCACCCCTCCACTTT
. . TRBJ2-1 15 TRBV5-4 CASSLIGSSYNEQFF TGTGCCAGCAGCTTGATCGGGAGCTCCTACAATGAGCAGTTCTTC
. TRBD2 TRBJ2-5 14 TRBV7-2 CASNRRAGEETQYF TGTGCCAGCAACCGGCGGGCGGGAGAAGAGACCCAGTACTTC